The clone carrying this T cell receptor (beta chain) was found once. This CDR3 has 16 amino acids. The J segment lost 1 base and the V segment lost 5 bases, leaving 11 bases of the junction unmatched. From germline, CDR1 is DFQATT and CDR2 SNEGSKA (reference sequence). The record originates from a study of blood T cells in healthy people across ages. Together with a sample-barcoded 5' primer, a J-beta primer mix was included in a second PCR lasting roughly 6 to 12 cycles. Each CDR3 protein is one row after TCRdb ran MiXCR on the 5' RACE reads. The sample consists of about 930,000 distinct CDR3 sequences, approximately 32% of them appearing once. The data also belong to a second study, concerning T cells of mothers and their children. This second report adds: Related mother and child pairs showed slightly greater overlap (not significant) than unrelated pairs did.

The chain recombines TRBV20-1 with TRBJ2-3; TRBD2 matches 8 bases. Sequencing used blood. The source is a woman between 40 and 50 years old in good health. CDR3 residues: CSADKAGASCTDTQYF. The CDR3, as DNA: TGCAGTGCTGACAAAGCGGGGGCCAGTTGCACAGATACGCAGTATTTT.